This TCR beta chain is from a study of blood T cell repertoires in COVID-19. Germline V gives CDR1 GTSNPN, CDR2 SVGIG (reference sequence). With 0 bases removed from V and 3 bases from J, the gap between germline ends came to 9 bases. The CDR3 has 13 amino acids. TCRdb's copy holds only in-frame clones and misses some; the assay was immunoSEQ multiplex PCR. The sample carries fewer than 350,000 clones, over 75% recorded once. The chain employs TRBV30 and TRBJ2-7; possibly TRBD2 for D (5 bases). This clonotype was sampled from a woman aged 25-40 years with COVID-19, enrolled during active disease. Sequences were obtained from peripheral blood. This CDR3 is CAWSVLDNYEQYF. The CDR3 nucleotides are TGTGCCTGGAGTGTACTAGATAACTACGAGCAGTACTTC.